This TCR beta chain appears in the sequencing data of a study of STAT5B mutations in CD4+ large granular lymphocyte leukemia. This CDR3 contains 16 residues. Per germline, CDR1 LGHNT and CDR2 FRNRAP. V lost 6 bases and J lost 0, with 14 bases in between. In the original analysis: Productive clonotypes were detectable down to 2.59 x 10-5 frequency. The protocol was immunoSEQ multiplex PCR, while the TCRdb copy is restricted to in-frame clones and leaves out a portion. V, J and clone size are those of that table, while D and trimming were read from the DNA. The table lists 25,000 to 30,000 clones, approximately 81% of them singletons.

This receptor was taken from a human donor in good health. The sample consisted of CD4+ T cells from blood buffy coats. This rearrangement joins TRBV12-5 to TRBJ2-2, with D tentatively TRBD1 (6 bases). Written as DNA, the CDR3 is TGTGCTAGTGGCAGTCACAGGGCGTCGAACACCGGGGAGCTGTTTTTT. Its translation is CASGSHRASNTGELFF.